These 24 T cell receptor beta chains share one sample of origin, sequenced in a study of blood T cell repertoires in COVID-19. Assay: immunoSEQ multiplex PCR; the TCRdb copy retains only in-frame clones and omits some. The sample contains tens of thousands of clones, around 79% of which appear only once. Material: peripheral blood. Receptor source: a human donor in a cohort sampled during active COVID-19.

V and J are TRBV5-8 and TRBJ1-1, with D perhaps matching TRBD1 (5 bases). This CDR3 is built from 14 residues. CDR1 and CDR2 from the germline V gene are SGHTS and YDEGEE. V gave up 4 bases and J gave up 3 bases, with 13 bases separating them. The CDR3 protein is CASSTLRGDTEAFF. Written as DNA, the CDR3 is TGTGCCAGCAGCACACTTCGGGGGGACACTGAAGCTTTCTTT.

In nucleotides, the CDR3 is TGTGCCACCAGTGATTCGACTAGCGGGGGCCATGGGTACAATGAGCAGTTCTTC. Amino acids: CATSDSTSGGHGYNEQFF. This chain links TRBV24-1 with TRBJ2-1, with TRBD2 matching 12 bases. The junction had 8 bases not matched to a gene; V was cut back by 2 bases and J by 4 bases. This CDR3 is 18 amino acids long. Germline lookup yields CDR1 KGHDR and CDR2 SFDVKD.

The chain employs TRBV6-5 and TRBJ2-7; 8 bases are shared with TRBD1. This CDR3 region has 13 residues. Trimming at V came to 6 bases and at J to 12 bases, leaving 13 bases not matched to a gene. CDR1 and CDR2 (germline): MNHEY, SVGAGI. Written as DNA, the CDR3 is TGTGCCAGCAGACAATCTGGACAGGGTCCTTTGTACGTC. This codes for CASRQSGQGPLYV.

This clone appeared many times. This chain connects TRBV5-1 to TRBJ1-4, with D maybe TRBD1 (5 bases). The V and J ends lost 0 bases and 1 base respectively, with 10 bases between them. The germline V gene has CDR1 SGHRS and CDR2 YFSETQ. The CDR3 contains 16 residues. CDR3 in DNA: TGCGCCAGCAGCTTGGGGCAGGGTATAACTAATGAAAAACTGTTTTTT. Translating gives CASSLGQGITNEKLFF.

The chain combines TRBV18 with TRBJ1-6; TRBD1 matches 11 bases. The CDR3 is 15 amino acids. The V gene end was trimmed by 3 bases and the J gene end by 8 bases; junction bases not matched to a gene: 3. Per the germline V gene, CDR1 is KGHSH and CDR2 is LQKENI. The CDR3 loop reads CASSPPGQGDSPLHF. The CDR3 DNA reads as TGTGCCAGCTCACCGCCGGGACAGGGGGATTCACCCCTCCACTTT.

The chain combines TRBV9 with TRBJ1-1; no clear D. Trimming stripped 0 bases from V and 0 bases from J, with 6 bases between. Germline CDR1 reads SGDLS; CDR2 reads YYNGEE. The CDR3 is made up of 14 amino acids. CDR3 region: CASSVAELNTEAFF. CDR3 DNA sequence: TGTGCCAGCAGCGTAGCGGAGCTGAACACTGAAGCTTTCTTT.

This clone has only a few counts. The chain uses TRBV21-1 and TRBJ1-1; the table's D call, TRBD1, has no DNA check behind it. TRBV21-1 is assigned pseudogene status. This CDR3 is 18 amino acids long. CDR3 in amino acids: CASSKGVGQGVEDDEAFF. DNA for the CDR3: TGTGCCAGCAGCAAAGGGGTGGGACAGGGTGTTGAAGACGATGAAGCTTTCTTT.

The chain employs TRBV13 and TRBJ2-7; D gene unclear. This CDR3 has 13 amino acids. Germline V gives CDR1 PRHDT, CDR2 FYEKMQ (reference sequence). V lost 5 bases, J lost 0 bases, and 8 bases lay in between. DNA for the CDR3: TGTGCCAGCAGCCTGAGAAACTCCTACGAGCAGTACTTC. It is translated as CASSLRNSYEQYF.

The chain couples TRBV29-1 to TRBJ1-2; possible D gene TRBD1, 5 bases. The CDR3 is made up of 13 amino acids. The germline CDR1 and CDR2 sequences are SQVTM and ANQGSEA. Trimming took 5 bases from V and 7 from J, leaving 17 bases between them. CDR3 sequence reads: CSVRRLGLIGYTF. CDR3 in DNA: TGCAGCGTTAGACGCTTGGGGCTCATTGGCTACACCTTC.

This clone was detected many times. V and J are TRBV7-2 and TRBJ1-5; possible D gene TRBD1, 5 bases. CDR1 is SGHTA, CDR2 FQGNSA, per germline. This CDR3 spans 15 amino acids. The ends were cut back, 7 bases at V and 4 bases at J, with 17 bases in the middle. CDR3 DNA: TGTGCCAGCACGCGGGATGGGGCAGGTAATCAGCCCCAGCATTTT. It yields the protein CASTRDGAGNQPQHF.

On this clone: Other DNA sequences of this sample code for an identical CDR3. This chain links TRBV18 with TRBJ2-7, with 7 bases fitting TRBD1. The CDR3 covers 14 residues. Germline assignment: CDR1 KGHSH and CDR2 LQKENI. V lost 1 base to trimming and J lost 3 bases; unmatched junction nucleotides: 3. CDR3 in amino acids: CASSPRQGVYEQYF. The CDR3, as DNA: TGTGCCAGCTCACCACGGCAGGGGGTCTACGAGCAGTACTTC.

CDR3 nucleotides: TGTGCCAGCAGCTTGCCCCCTACGTACAGGGGAAACAATGAGCAGTTCTTC. This encodes CASSLPPTYRGNNEQFF. The chain employs TRBV5-4 and TRBJ2-1; 7 bases match TRBD1. The CDR3 loop spans 17 amino acids. The J segment lost 5 bases and the V segment lost 1 base, leaving 12 bases of the junction unmatched. Germline loops: CDR1 SGHNT, CDR2 YYREEE (reference sequence). Variable domain in full (rest from reference TRBV5-4 and TRBJ2-1): ETGVTQSPTHLIKTRGQQVTLRCSSQSGHNTVSWYQQALGQGPQFIFQYYREEENGRGNFPPRFSGLQFPNYSSELNVNALELDDSALYLCASSLPPTYRGNNEQFFGPGTRLTVL.

This rearrangement joins TRBV4-1 to TRBJ2-5; D unresolved. CDR1 and CDR2 (germline): MGHRA, YSYEKL. Trimming stripped 0 bases from V and 1 base from J, with 12 bases between. This CDR3 has 16 residues. Here the CDR3 DNA reads TGCGCCAGCAGCCAAGAACCAGGTACCCTCCAAGAGACCCAGTACTTC. Translation gives CASSQEPGTLQETQYF.

This clone was recorded at least ten times. The V call is TRBV7-9, the J call TRBJ1-2; D is unresolved. Per germline, CDR1 SEHNR and CDR2 FQNEAQ (reference sequence). V lost 5 bases to trimming and J lost 5 bases, with 15 bases between them. The CDR3 runs 14 residues. Written as DNA, the CDR3 is TGTGCCAGCAGCCGACTCGGGGTGGGATATGGCTACACCTTC. Amino acids: CASSRLGVGYGYTF.

The J gene is TRBJ2-2, the V gene TRBV24-1; 12 bases map to TRBD1. The CDR3 is made up of 14 amino acids. Germline assignment: CDR1 KGHDR and CDR2 SFDVKD. J was trimmed by 7 bases and V by 9 bases; bases with no gene match: 5. In nucleotides, the CDR3 is TGTGCCACCTCCGGGACAGGGGGCTACGGGGAGCTGTTTTTT. It yields the protein CATSGTGGYGELFF.

The chain joins TRBV20-1 to TRBJ1-2; D ambiguous. This CDR3 contains 11 residues. V lost 1 base to trimming and J lost 8 bases, with 8 bases between them. The germline gives CDR1 DFQATT, CDR2 SNEGSKA (reference sequence). In nucleotides, the CDR3 is TGCAGTGCTAGAGTGGCAAGAGGCTACACCTTC. Its translation: CSARVARGYTF.

The chain has TRBV4-1 and TRBJ1-5, with TRBD1 identical over 8 bases. Germline V lookup: CDR1 MGHRA, CDR2 YSYEKL. The CDR3 totals 14 residues. V lost 2 bases to trimming and J lost 6 bases; unmatched junction nucleotides: 3. CDR3 loop: CASSQTGGSQPQHF. The CDR3 DNA reads as TGCGCCAGCAGCCAAACAGGGGGGAGTCAGCCCCAGCATTTT.

This chain joins TRBV29-1 and TRBJ2-1, with a weak D call TRBD2 (5 bases). Per the germline V gene, CDR1 is SQVTM and CDR2 is ANQGSEA. V dropped 7 bases and J dropped 9 bases, with 22 bases sitting between them. The CDR3 totals 14 residues. CDR3 in amino acids: CSGSPGIVIGEQFF. CDR3 DNA sequence: TGCAGCGGTTCACCGGGAATAGTCATTGGTGAGCAGTTCTTC.

The chain uses TRBV7-2 and TRBJ2-1, with D perhaps matching TRBD1 (5 bases). V gave up 5 bases and J gave up 5 bases, with 16 bases separating them. The CDR3 has 15 residues. Germline V gene sequence: CDR1 SGHTA, CDR2 FQGNSA. CDR3 in DNA: TGTGCCAGCAGCCCGTCAGGGTTTGCCGACAATGAGCAGTTCTTC. Protein: CASSPSGFADNEQFF.

This clone was detected only once. The chain employs TRBV9 and TRBJ1-1; 9 nucleotides line up with TRBD1. CDR1 is SGDLS and CDR2 is YYNGEE in the germline V gene. V gave up 1 base and J gave up 4 bases; unmatched junction bases: 5. The CDR3 sequence is 15 residues long. CDR3 residues: CASSVRDRAATEAFF. In DNA, the CDR3 is TGTGCCAGCAGCGTACGGGACAGGGCCGCCACTGAAGCTTTCTTT. Variable domain in full (rest from reference TRBV9 and TRBJ1-1): DSGVTQTPKHLITATGQRVTLRCSPRSGDLSVYWYQQSLDQGLQFLIQYYNGEERAKGNILERFSAQQFPDLHSELNLSSLELGDSALYFCASSVRDRAATEAFFGQGTRLTVV.

The chain employs TRBV5-4 and TRBJ1-3; 8 nucleotides match TRBD1. V shed 4 bases, J shed 2 bases, and the junction held 5 bases outside the gene matches. The CDR3 loop spans 15 amino acids. CDR1 and CDR2 from the germline V gene are SGHNT and YYREEE (reference sequence). The CDR3, as DNA: TGTGCCAGCAGCGCCCTGACAGGGGCTGGAAACACCATATATTTT. Protein product: CASSALTGAGNTIYF.

This clone was seen a handful of times. The chain combines TRBV7-2 with TRBJ1-3; no firm D call. The CDR3 totals 12 residues. Looked up from germline, CDR1 is SGHTA and CDR2 is FQGNSA. The germline V and J ends were trimmed by 3 bases and 4 bases, with 4 bases remaining between them. The CDR3 bases are TGTGCCAGCAGCTTGGGCGGAAACACCATATATTTT. This encodes CASSLGGNTIYF.

The chain carries TRBV2 and TRBJ2-5; 15 bases fit TRBD2. Germline V gene lookup returns CDR1 SNHLY and CDR2 FYNNEI. V was pared by 6 bases and J by 5 bases, with 4 bases of the junction left unmatched. The CDR3 extends over 15 amino acids. CDR3: CASSGLAGGVETQYF. CDR3 bases: TGTGCCAGCAGCGGACTAGCGGGGGGGGTTGAGACCCAGTACTTC.

The chain carries TRBV9 and TRBJ2-2, with 12 bases matching TRBD2. The trim removed 3 bases at V and 7 bases at J, leaving 10 bases unmatched. The CDR3 totals 17 residues. Germline lookup yields CDR1 SGDLS and CDR2 YYNGEE. The CDR3 loop reads CASSGAATSGRYGELFF. The CDR3 region has the DNA TGTGCCAGCAGCGGAGCCGCGACTAGCGGGAGATACGGGGAGCTGTTTTTT.